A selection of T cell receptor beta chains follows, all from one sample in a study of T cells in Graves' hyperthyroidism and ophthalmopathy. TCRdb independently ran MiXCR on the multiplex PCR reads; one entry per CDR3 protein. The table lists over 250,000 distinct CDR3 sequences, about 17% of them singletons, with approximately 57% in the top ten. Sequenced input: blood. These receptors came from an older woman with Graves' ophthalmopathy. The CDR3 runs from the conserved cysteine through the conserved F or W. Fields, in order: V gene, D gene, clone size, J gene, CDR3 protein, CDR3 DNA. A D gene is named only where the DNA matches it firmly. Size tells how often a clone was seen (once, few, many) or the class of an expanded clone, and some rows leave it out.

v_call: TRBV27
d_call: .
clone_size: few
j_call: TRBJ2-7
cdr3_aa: CASSPRTDEQYF
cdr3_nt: TGTGCCAGCAGTCCCAGGACAGACGAGCAGTACTTC

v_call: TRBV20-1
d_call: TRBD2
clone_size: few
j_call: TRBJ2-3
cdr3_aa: CSASTTGPAGVYTQYF
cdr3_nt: TGCAGTGCTAGTACCACGGGACCCGCGGGAGTATATACGCAGTATTTT

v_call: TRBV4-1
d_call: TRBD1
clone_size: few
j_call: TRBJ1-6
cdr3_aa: CASSQLTGDSPLHF
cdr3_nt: TGCGCCAGCAGCCAGCTGACAGGGGATTCACCCCTCCACTTT

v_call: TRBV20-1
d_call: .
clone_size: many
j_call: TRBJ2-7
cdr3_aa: CSARGLLPGQRRYEQYF
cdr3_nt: TGCAGTGCTAGAGGTCTCCTACCTGGACAGCGTCGGTACGAGCAGTACTTC

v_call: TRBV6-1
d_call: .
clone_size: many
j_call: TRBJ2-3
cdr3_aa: CASSSLGLVTDTQYF
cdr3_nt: TGTGCCAGCAGTTCCCTAGGACTGGTCACAGATACGCAGTATTTT

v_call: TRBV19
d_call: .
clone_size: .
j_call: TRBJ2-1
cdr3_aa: CASTPSGLPGDEQFF
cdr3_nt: TGTGCCAGTACCCCTTCGGGACTCCCTGGTGATGAGCAGTTCTTC

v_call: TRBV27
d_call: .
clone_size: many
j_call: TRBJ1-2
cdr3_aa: CASSQTAGGTYGYTF
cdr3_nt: TGTGCCAGCAGTCAAACGGCGGGAGGGACCTATGGCTACACCTTC

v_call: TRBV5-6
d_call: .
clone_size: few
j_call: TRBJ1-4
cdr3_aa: CASSLYGRNEKLFF
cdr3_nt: TGTGCCAGCAGCTTGTACGGCAGAAATGAAAAACTGTTTTTT

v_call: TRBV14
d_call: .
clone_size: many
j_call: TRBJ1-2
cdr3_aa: CASSQARSGYGYTF
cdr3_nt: TGTGCCAGCAGCCAAGCGCGATCAGGCTATGGCTACACCTTC

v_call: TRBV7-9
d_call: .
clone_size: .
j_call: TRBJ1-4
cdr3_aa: CAIPRQASTRSEKLFF
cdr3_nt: TGTGCCATCCCGAGACAGGCCTCAACAAGGAGTGAAAAACTGTTTTTT

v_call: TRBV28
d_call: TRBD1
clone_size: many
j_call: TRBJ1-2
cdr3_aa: CASNGGQGAFSYGYTF
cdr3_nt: TGTGCCAGCAATGGCGGACAGGGGGCCTTTAGCTATGGCTACACCTTC

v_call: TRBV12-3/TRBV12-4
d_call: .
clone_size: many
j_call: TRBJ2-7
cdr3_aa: CASSSPVSEQYF
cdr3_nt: TGTGCCAGCAGTTCCCCGGTGTCCGAGCAGTACTTC

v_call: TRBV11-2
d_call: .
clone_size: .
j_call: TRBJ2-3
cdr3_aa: CASSSWLAGADTQYF
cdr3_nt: TGTGCCAGCAGCAGTTGGCTAGCCGGCGCAGATACGCAGTATTTT

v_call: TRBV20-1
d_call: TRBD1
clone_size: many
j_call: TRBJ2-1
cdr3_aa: CSASGTGHNEQFF
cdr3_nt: TGCAGTGCTTCCGGGACAGGGCACAATGAGCAGTTCTTC

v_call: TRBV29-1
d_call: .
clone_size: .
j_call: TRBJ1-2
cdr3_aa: CSARNGANYGYTF
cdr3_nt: TGCAGCGCCCGTAACGGAGCTAACTATGGCTACACCTTC

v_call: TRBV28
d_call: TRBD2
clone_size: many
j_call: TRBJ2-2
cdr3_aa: CASSYSGLAGANTGELFF
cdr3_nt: TGTGCCAGCAGTTACTCCGGACTAGCGGGAGCGAACACCGGGGAGCTGTTTTTT

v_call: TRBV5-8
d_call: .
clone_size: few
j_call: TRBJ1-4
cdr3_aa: CASSSLAGMRGKLFF
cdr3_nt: TGTGCCAGCAGCTCGCTTGCGGGAATGAGAGGAAAACTGTTTTTT

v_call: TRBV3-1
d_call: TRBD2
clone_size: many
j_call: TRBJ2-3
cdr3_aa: CASSHIPGLVRTDTQYF
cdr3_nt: TGTGCCAGCAGCCACATTCCGGGACTAGTAAGAACAGATACGCAGTATTTT

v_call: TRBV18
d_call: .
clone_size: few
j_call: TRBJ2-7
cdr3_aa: CASSGAGEREQYF
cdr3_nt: TGTGCCAGCTCAGGGGCAGGGGAGAGGGAGCAGTACTTC

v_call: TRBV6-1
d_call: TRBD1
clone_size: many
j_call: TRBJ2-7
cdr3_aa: CASRLGQDYEQYF
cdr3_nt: TGTGCCAGCAGATTGGGACAGGACTACGAGCAGTACTTC

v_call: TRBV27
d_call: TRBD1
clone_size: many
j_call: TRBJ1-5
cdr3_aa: CASSLRNRGGQPQHF
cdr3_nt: TGTGCCAGCAGTTTGAGAAACAGGGGGGGTCAGCCCCAGCATTTT

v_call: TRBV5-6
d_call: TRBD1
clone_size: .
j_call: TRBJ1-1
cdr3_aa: CASRLGQGITNTEAFF
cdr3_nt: TGTGCCAGCAGACTAGGACAGGGGATTACGAACACTGAAGCTTTCTTT

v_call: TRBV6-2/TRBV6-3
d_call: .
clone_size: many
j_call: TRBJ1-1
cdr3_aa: CASNQPPLGKRNTEAFF
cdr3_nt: TGTGCCAGCAACCAACCGCCCCTCGGAAAAAGGAACACTGAAGCTTTCTTT

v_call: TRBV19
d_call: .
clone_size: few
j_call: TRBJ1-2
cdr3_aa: CASSISLSLKYGYTF
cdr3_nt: TGTGCCAGTAGTATATCGCTTTCCTTGAAGTATGGCTACACCTTC

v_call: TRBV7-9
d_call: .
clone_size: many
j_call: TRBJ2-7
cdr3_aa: CASSERGQSAEQYF
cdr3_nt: TGTGCCAGCAGCGAGAGAGGACAGTCCGCCGAGCAGTACTTC

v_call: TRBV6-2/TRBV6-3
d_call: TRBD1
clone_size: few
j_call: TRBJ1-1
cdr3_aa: CASRRGQVNTEAFF
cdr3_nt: TGTGCCAGCAGGCGGGGACAGGTGAACACTGAAGCTTTCTTT

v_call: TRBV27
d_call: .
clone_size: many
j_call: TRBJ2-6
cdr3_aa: CASSARGKGTSGANVLTF
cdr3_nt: TGTGCCAGCAGTGCACGTGGTAAGGGGACCTCTGGGGCCAACGTCCTGACTTTC

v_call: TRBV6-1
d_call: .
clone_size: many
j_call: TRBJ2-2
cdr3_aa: CASRSPLLGGELFF
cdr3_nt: TGTGCCAGCAGATCCCCCCTTTTGGGCGGGGAGCTGTTTTTT

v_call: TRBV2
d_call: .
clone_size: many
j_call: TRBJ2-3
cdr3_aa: CASSGDQDTQYF
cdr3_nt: TGTGCCAGCAGTGGGGACCAAGATACGCAGTATTTT

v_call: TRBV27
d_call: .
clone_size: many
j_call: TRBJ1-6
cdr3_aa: CASSYDWRSYNSPLHF
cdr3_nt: TGTGCCAGCAGTTACGACTGGCGCTCCTATAATTCACCCCTCCACTTT

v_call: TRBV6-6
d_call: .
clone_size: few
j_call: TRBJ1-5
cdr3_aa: CASSYSTAKLPNQPQHF
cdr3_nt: TGTGCCAGCAGTTACTCTACAGCCAAACTCCCAAATCAGCCCCAGCATTTT

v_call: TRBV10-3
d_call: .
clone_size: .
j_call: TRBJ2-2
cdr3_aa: CAISRKQGLDLFF
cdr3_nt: TGTGCCATCAGCAGGAAGCAGGGTCTAGATCTGTTTTTT

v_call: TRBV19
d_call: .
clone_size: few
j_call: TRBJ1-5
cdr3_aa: CASSGSRVQDRNQPQHF
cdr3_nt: TGTGCCAGTAGTGGATCCCGGGTCCAAGATCGGAATCAGCCCCAGCATTTT

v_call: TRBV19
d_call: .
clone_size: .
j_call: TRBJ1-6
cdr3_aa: CASSSREYLSPLHF
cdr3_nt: TGTGCCAGTAGTTCCCGGGAATATCTTTCACCCCTCCACTTT

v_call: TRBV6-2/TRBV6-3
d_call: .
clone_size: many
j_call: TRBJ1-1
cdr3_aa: CASSYDLNTEAFF
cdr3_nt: TGTGCCAGCAGTTATGATCTGAACACTGAAGCTTTCTTT

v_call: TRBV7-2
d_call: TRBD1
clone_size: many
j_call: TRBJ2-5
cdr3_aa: CASSLRQGRETQYF
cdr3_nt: TGTGCCAGCAGCCTGAGACAGGGGAGAGAGACCCAGTACTTC

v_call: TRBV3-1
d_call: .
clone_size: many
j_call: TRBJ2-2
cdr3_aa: CASSHLANTGELFF
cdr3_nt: TGTGCCAGCAGCCACCTAGCGAACACCGGGGAGCTGTTTTTT

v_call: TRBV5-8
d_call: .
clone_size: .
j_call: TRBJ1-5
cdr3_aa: CASSRLEGQPQHF
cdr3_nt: TGTGCCAGCAGCCGATTAGAAGGCCAGCCCCAGCATTTT

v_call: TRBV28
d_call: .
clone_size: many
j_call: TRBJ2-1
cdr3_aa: CASSISSYNEQFF
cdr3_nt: TGTGCCAGCAGTATTAGCTCCTACAATGAGCAGTTCTTC

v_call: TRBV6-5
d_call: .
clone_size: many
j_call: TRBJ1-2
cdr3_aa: CASSYPGQSPYGYTF
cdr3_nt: TGTGCCAGCAGTTACCCTGGACAGAGTCCTTATGGCTACACCTTC

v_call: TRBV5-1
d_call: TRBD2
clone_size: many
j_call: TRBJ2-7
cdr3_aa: CASSPGLAGGEQYF
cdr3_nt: TGCGCCAGCAGCCCCGGACTAGCGGGGGGCGAGCAGTACTTC